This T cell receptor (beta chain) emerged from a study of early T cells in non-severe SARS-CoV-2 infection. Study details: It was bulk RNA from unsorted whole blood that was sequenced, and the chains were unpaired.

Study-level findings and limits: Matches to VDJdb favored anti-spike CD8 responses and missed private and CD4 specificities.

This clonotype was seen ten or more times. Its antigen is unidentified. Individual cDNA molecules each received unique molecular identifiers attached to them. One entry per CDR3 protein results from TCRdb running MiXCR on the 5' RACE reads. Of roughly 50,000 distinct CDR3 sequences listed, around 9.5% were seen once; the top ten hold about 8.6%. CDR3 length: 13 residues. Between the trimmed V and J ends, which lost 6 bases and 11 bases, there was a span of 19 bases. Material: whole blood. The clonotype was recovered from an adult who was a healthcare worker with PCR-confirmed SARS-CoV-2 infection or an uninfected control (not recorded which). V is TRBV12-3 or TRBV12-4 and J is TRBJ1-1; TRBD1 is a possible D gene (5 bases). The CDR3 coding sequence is TGTGCCAGCAGCCGTGGACGCGGGGGATGGGCTTTCTTT. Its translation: CASSRGRGGWAFF.